This is a list of T cell receptor beta chains from one sample in a study of shared clonotypes between healthy human individuals. The table came from immunoSEQ multiplex PCR; TCRdb's copy has only in-frame clones and leaves some out. The sample has under 600,000 clones; about 96% are singletons. The sequencing input was naive CD4+ T cells sorted from blood. The origin of the receptors is a woman in her thirties in good health. Each CDR3 is given with its conserved first and last residue. Each record gives: clone size, D gene, V gene, J gene, CDR3 protein, CDR3 DNA. D genes are given only for firm matches. Size is stated for part of the rows, as once, few or many counts, or as a class when the clone is expanded.

>NA|TRBD2|TRBV11-2|TRBJ2-1
CASSSGTSGNNEQFF
TGTGCCAGCAGCTCCGGGACTAGCGGTAACAATGAGCAGTTCTTC
>NA|NA|TRBV28|TRBJ1-2
CASSLQGWGYTF
TGTGCCAGCAGTTTACAGGGTTGGGGCTACACCTTC
>NA|TRBD1|TRBV19|TRBJ2-7
CASNPTGDVYEQYF
TGTGCCAGTAACCCGACAGGGGACGTCTACGAGCAGTACTTC
>NA|TRBD1|TRBV6-9|TRBJ1-5
CASTGTGAGQPQHF
TGTGCCAGCACAGGGACAGGGGCGGGTCAGCCCCAGCATTTT
>NA|NA|TRBV28|TRBJ2-7
CASSPHGFGTYEQYF
TGTGCCAGCAGTCCCCACGGCTTCGGTACGTACGAGCAGTACTTC
>NA|NA|TRBV14|TRBJ2-2
CASSQDTTGELFF
TGTGCCAGCAGCCAAGATACTACCGGGGAGCTGTTTTTT
>NA|TRBD1|TRBV7-2|TRBJ2-1
CASSQGQGAYNEQFF
TGTGCCAGCAGCCAAGGACAGGGGGCCTACAATGAGCAGTTCTTC
>NA|NA|TRBV9|TRBJ1-4
CASSPWGDGPMGELFF
TGTGCCAGCAGCCCATGGGGGGACGGCCCGATGGGGGAACTGTTTTTT
>NA|TRBD1|TRBV10-3|TRBJ1-2
CAIRPAGGYGYTF
TGTGCCATCAGGCCCGCAGGGGGCTATGGCTACACCTTC
>NA|TRBD1|TRBV4-1|TRBJ1-5
CASSPIVAGQGARRNQPQHF
TGCGCCAGCAGCCCCATAGTAGCGGGACAGGGGGCGCGGCGCAATCAGCCCCAGCATTTT
>once|NA|TRBV10-1|TRBJ2-2
CASSTGAGSAGELFF
TGCGCCAGCAGTACCGGGGCAGGTTCTGCCGGGGAGCTGTTTTTT
>NA|NA|TRBV2|TRBJ2-7
CASSLVSYEQYF
TGTGCCAGCAGCCTGGTCTCCTACGAGCAGTACTTC
>NA|TRBD1|TRBV14|TRBJ1-3
CASSQGLGQGRRNTIYF
TGTGCCAGCAGCCAAGGCCTGGGACAGGGTAGAAGAAACACCATATATTTT
>NA|NA|TRBV5-1|TRBJ2-7
CASSFPGVSYEQYF
TGCGCCAGCAGCTTCCCAGGGGTTTCCTACGAGCAGTACTTC
>NA|TRBD2|TRBV7-9|TRBJ2-1
CASSLRTSGLNEQFF
TGTGCCAGCAGCTTAAGAACTAGCGGGCTCAATGAGCAGTTCTTC
>NA|NA|TRBV2|TRBJ2-1
CASSEGIYNEQFF
TGTGCCAGCAGTGAGGGTATCTACAATGAGCAGTTCTTC
>NA|NA|TRBV27|TRBJ1-3
CASTGDGGNTIYF
TGTGCCAGCACCGGGGATGGGGGGAACACCATATATTTT
>NA|NA|TRBV14|TRBJ2-1
CASSLRYGPNEQFF
TGTGCCAGCAGTCTGAGGTACGGTCCCAATGAGCAGTTCTTC
>NA|NA|TRBV7-3|TRBJ2-3
CASSASPDTQYF
TGTGCCAGCAGCGCCTCTCCTGATACGCAGTATTTT
>NA|NA|TRBV29-1|TRBJ1-1
CSTTGQRGSEAFF
TGCAGCACTACGGGACAAAGGGGTTCTGAAGCTTTCTTT
>NA|NA|TRBV28|TRBJ1-4
CASSLSQPGTEKLFF
TGTGCCAGCAGTTTATCCCAGCCTGGTACTGAAAAACTGTTTTTT
>few|TRBD1|TRBV18|TRBJ2-3
CASSKSTGGWGTDTQYF
TGTGCCAGCTCGAAGTCGACAGGGGGCTGGGGCACAGATACGCAGTATTTT